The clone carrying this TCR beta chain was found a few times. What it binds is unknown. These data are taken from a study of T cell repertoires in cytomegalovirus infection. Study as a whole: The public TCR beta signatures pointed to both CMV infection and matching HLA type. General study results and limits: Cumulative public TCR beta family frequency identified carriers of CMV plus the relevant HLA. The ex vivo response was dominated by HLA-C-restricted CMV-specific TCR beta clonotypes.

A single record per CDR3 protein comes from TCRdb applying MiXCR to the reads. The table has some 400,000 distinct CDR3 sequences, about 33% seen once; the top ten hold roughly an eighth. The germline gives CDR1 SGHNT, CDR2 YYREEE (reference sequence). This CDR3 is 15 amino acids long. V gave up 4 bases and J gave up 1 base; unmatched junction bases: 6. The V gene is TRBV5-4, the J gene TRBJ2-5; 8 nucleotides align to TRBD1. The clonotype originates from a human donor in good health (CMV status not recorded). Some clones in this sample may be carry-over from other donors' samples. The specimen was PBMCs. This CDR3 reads CASSPRTGSQETQYF. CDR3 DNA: TGTGCCAGCAGCCCCCGGACAGGGTCCCAAGAGACCCAGTACTTC.